The following is a T cell receptor beta chain sequence with its context. Its antigen is not identified. This specimen belongs to a study of cytomegalovirus exposure and HLA in healthy donors. CDR3 length: 16 amino acids. The junction had 2 bases not matched to a gene; V was cut back by 4 bases and J by 4 bases. Germline values: CDR1 SEHNR, CDR2 FQNEAQ (reference sequence). The study, taken as a whole, reports: Later analysis indicated greater clonal expansion among HLA-associated TCR beta chains than among equally common other chains.

Primers included in the PCR were 60 Vbeta and 13 Jbeta primers. The assay was immunoSEQ multiplex PCR, and TCRdb's table has in-frame clones only and misses some. The sample yields about 120,000 clones, 60% to 85% seen once. V is TRBV7-9 and J is TRBJ2-3; 16 bases line up with TRBD2. The sequence was collected from a woman in her forties in good health and CMV-seropositive. The specimen was PBMCs. CDR3 DNA sequence: TGTGCCAGCAGCTCGGGACTAGCGGGGGGGCCAGATACGCAGTATTTT. Translated: CASSSGLAGGPDTQYF.